One T cell receptor beta chain is described in this entry. The target of this receptor is not known. No base-level quality is on record; no much larger clone is a single base apart. From a lookup of the germline V gene, CDR1 and CDR2 are LGHNT and FRNRAP. The CDR3 spans 15 residues, from the cysteine through the phenylalanine. Just the 45-base CDR3 DNA is kept, in frame starting at base 1. This record belongs to a study of post-analysis software for immune sequencing data (dated by TCRdb to 2013 to 2016). About the study as a whole: The recorded disease courses included relapsing-remitting, secondary progressive and progressive-relapsing multiple sclerosis, and some patients had no subtype annotation. The patient repertoires were set against about 10 previously published healthy control repertoires from donors whose ages ranged from 6 to 25 years. A subset of samples was prepared in parallel using single-end sample barcoding, then pooled and co-amplified after Illumina adapter ligation.

To demonstrate the VDJtools post-analysis software, TCR beta repertoires were profiled from the peripheral blood of about 14 young patients with multiple sclerosis. The multiple sclerosis patients were children and adolescents between roughly 6 and 16 years of age. Results and caveats for the whole study, not just this receptor: The control group was slightly older than the multiple sclerosis patient group. Normalized Chao1 diversity was significantly lower in multiple sclerosis patients than controls, suggesting substantial peripheral T-cell clonal expansion. Patients showed significantly higher frequencies than controls for several TRBV segments, among them TRBV5-6, TRBV5-1 and TRBV20-1. When samples were clustered directly using the F measure, samples prepared in the same batch co-clustered strongly, which prompted a batch-effect correction.

Libraries were prepared through PCR. These reads were obtained on an Illumina HiSeq 2500. To reduce PCR and sequencing biases, unique molecular identifiers were incorporated into the TCR beta cDNA libraries. Some 500,000 cDNA molecules were obtained for every 1 to 10 million input T cells, so each molecule roughly corresponded to one T cell. Patient libraries were prepared and sequenced with the same protocol used for the earlier healthy control dataset. Samples belonging to the same batch were prepared together, multiplexed and sequenced on a shared HiSeq lane. Per the original workflow: MIGEC was used to process the raw barcoded reads, and molecular identifier groups with only a single read were discarded before consensus assembly and CDR3 extraction. Clonotype tables were post-analysed with VDJtools, and diversity was normalized by down-sampling all datasets to the smallest sample size. In repertoire overlap clustering, CDR3 amino acid sequences, but not nucleotide sequences, were matched to correct batch-related cross-sample contamination. TCRdb applied fastp at Q25 and MiXCR to the public reads, then kept only in-frame beta chains. Entries that share a CDR3 protein sequence are merged under the most common genes and DNA. The V and J calls here are based on TCRdb, not the publication. Present in this sample are about 400,000 distinct CDR3 sequences, around 37% of which were seen just once. Over 10% of the sample is in the top ten clones.

The TCR was taken from a girl aged 5 to 17 with multiple sclerosis. Recombination connected TRBV12-5 to TRBJ2-5; 7 of the junction bases match TRBD1. The J call may be faulty, since TRBJ2-7 better matches the DNA end. Sequenced sample: blood. The DNA reads TGTGCTAGTGGTTTGGGACAGGGAGCGTCCCACGAGCAGTACTTC. Protein translation: CASGLGQGASHEQYF.